Listed here are 27 T cell receptor beta chains from one sample, sequenced in a study of blood T cell repertoires in COVID-19. Libraries were prepared by immunoSEQ multiplex PCR; TCRdb keeps only in-frame clonotypes and omits some of them. The sample shows roughly 250,000 clones, approximately 90% of them seen only once. The sample was PBMCs or T cells enriched from blood (not recorded which). Receptor source: a human donor in a cohort exposed to, infected with or recovered from COVID-19 (not recorded which). The donor label of this sample is uncertain.

The chain couples TRBV11-2 to TRBJ2-3, with TRBD2 identical over 14 bases. The CDR3 covers 19 residues. CDR1 is SGHAT, CDR2 FQNNGV, per germline. Trimming at V came to 6 bases and at J to 0 bases, leaving 11 bases not matched to a gene. CDR3 region: CASSQGLAGARASTDTQYF. The CDR3 DNA sequence: TGTGCCAGCAGTCAGGGACTAGCGGGGGCACGCGCTAGCACAGATACGCAGTATTTT.

The chain combines TRBV6-1 with TRBJ2-1; TRBD2 matches 11 bases. The CDR3 totals 16 residues. Germline CDR1 MNHNS, CDR2 SASEGT. J was trimmed by 3 bases and V by 4 bases; bases with no gene match: 5. This CDR3 is CASSASSGGFYNEQFF. CDR3 bases: TGTGCCAGCAGTGCATCTAGCGGGGGGTTCTACAATGAGCAGTTCTTC.

The chain uses TRBV13 and TRBJ2-3, with D possibly TRBD1 on 6 matching bases. The germline V gene has CDR1 PRHDT and CDR2 FYEKMQ (reference sequence). This CDR3 comprises 16 residues. The V end was cut by 4 bases, the J end by 2 bases, with 16 bases between. The CDR3 DNA reads TGTGCCAGCAGCTCTTGGAAACGACAGGTCACAGATACGCAGTATTTT. Its translation: CASSSWKRQVTDTQYF. The variable domain in full, with the rest retrieved from reference TRBV13 and TRBJ2-3, is AAGVIQSPRHLIKEKRETATLKCYPIPRHDTVYWYQQGPGQDPQFLISFYEKMQSDKGSIPDRFSAQQFSDYHSELNMSSLELGDSALYFCASSSWKRQVTDTQYFGPGTRLTVL.

This chain joins TRBV2 and TRBJ2-5; TRBD2 might be the D (7 bases). The germline CDR1 and CDR2 sequences are SNHLY and FYNNEI. Trimming shortened V by 10 bases and J by 11 bases, and 17 bases separated the two germline ends. CDR3 length equals 11 residues. The CDR3 is CATRGGGAQYF. The CDR3 DNA follows: TGTGCCACGCGGGGAGGGGGGGCTCAGTACTTC.

CDR3 coding DNA: TGCAGCGTTGAAGGGACAGGGTACACCGGGGAGCTGTTTTTT. Translation: CSVEGTGYTGELFF. The chain links TRBV29-1 to TRBJ2-2, with 8 positions matching TRBD1. The CDR3 sequence is 14 residues long. The V gene's germline CDR1 is SQVTM and CDR2 ANQGSEA. With V trimmed by 1 base and J by 3 bases, 1 base remained unmatched.

The chain uses TRBV12-3 or TRBV12-4 and TRBJ2-7, with D tentatively TRBD1 (6 bases). This CDR3 spans 13 amino acids. The V end was cut by 3 bases, the J end by 1 base, with 7 bases between. Here the CDR3 DNA reads TGTGCCAGCAGTTTTCAGGGGTCCTACGAGCAGTACTTC. Amino acids: CASSFQGSYEQYF.

This clone was seen just once. V gene TRBV7-3 combines with J gene TRBJ2-2; 7 nucleotides agree with TRBD1. The V and J ends lost 5 bases and 6 bases, in that order; junction bases with no gene match: 12. The CDR3 loop spans 16 amino acids. The germline V gene has CDR1 SGHTA and CDR2 FQGTGA. The CDR3 here is CASSPSSRGWAGELFF. The CDR3, as DNA: TGTGCCAGCAGCCCCTCCAGCAGGGGGTGGGCCGGGGAGCTGTTTTTT.

The rearrangement uses TRBV11-2 and TRBJ2-7; D perhaps matches TRBD1 (6 bases). The germline gives CDR1 SGHAT, CDR2 FQNNGV. The CDR3 loop spans 14 amino acids. With 4 bases removed from V and 2 bases from J, the gap between germline ends came to 12 bases. The CDR3 nucleotides are TGTGCCAGCAGCTCGGGGACACCTACCTACGAGCAGTACTTC. Its translation: CASSSGTPTYEQYF.

CDR3 nucleotide sequence: TGTGCCAGCAGCTTGGGGGCTTCGGCCGGAGATACGCAGTATTTT. It yields the protein CASSLGASAGDTQYF. The genes are TRBV5-8 and TRBJ2-3; D remains unclear. V gave up 0 bases and J gave up 5 bases, with 13 bases separating them. Germline lookup yields CDR1 SGHTS and CDR2 YDEGEE. The CDR3 loop spans 15 amino acids.

CDR3: CASSRQGSSGNTIYF. CDR3 in DNA: TGTGCCAGCAGTCGACAGGGCTCCTCTGGAAACACCATATATTTT. The chain uses TRBV5-6 and TRBJ1-3; 7 nucleotides agree with TRBD1. J was trimmed by 0 bases and V by 5 bases; bases with no gene match: 5. In germline, CDR1 is SGHDT, CDR2 YYEEEE. This CDR3 contains 15 residues.

This clone was found once. The chain uses TRBV7-6 and TRBJ2-1, with TRBD1 matching over 9 bases. The CDR3 length is 18 residues. With 4 bases clipped from V and 3 bases from J, the junction kept 13 bases outside the gene matches. The V gene's germline CDR1 is SGHVS and CDR2 FNYEAQ. The CDR3: CASSWLKAGTGNYNEQFF. In DNA form, the CDR3 reads TGTGCCAGCAGCTGGTTAAAGGCCGGGACAGGGAACTACAATGAGCAGTTCTTC.

The gene calls are TRBV11-3 and TRBJ2-2; D unclear. The CDR3 runs 12 residues. V was pared by 6 bases and J by 3 bases, with 5 bases between. Germline V gene data show CDR1 as SGHNT and CDR2 as YENEEA. Here the CDR3 DNA reads TGTGCCAGCAGAAGAGACACCGGGGAGCTGTTTTTT. It encodes CASRRDTGELFF. Full variable domain (remainder filled in from reference TRBV11-3 and TRBJ2-2): EAGVVQSPRYKIIEKKQPVAFWCNPISGHNTLYWYLQNLGQGPELLIRYENEEAVDDSQLPKDRFSAERLKGVDSTLKIQPAELGDSAVYLCASRRDTGELFFGEGSRLTVL.

As DNA, the CDR3 is TGCGCCAGCAGACCCGGGACAGGAGCATATAGCAATCAGCCCCAGCATTTT. Protein sequence: CASRPGTGAYSNQPQHF. The rearrangement joins TRBV5-1 to TRBJ1-5; 8 bases fit TRBD1. From germline, CDR1 is SGHRS and CDR2 YFSETQ. The J segment lost 0 bases and the V segment lost 5 bases, leaving 10 bases of the junction unmatched. The CDR3 runs to 17 residues.

The chain recombines TRBV6-2 or TRBV6-3 with TRBJ1-5; 7 bases are a match to TRBD1. The CDR3 sequence is 14 residues long. CDR1 and CDR2 (germline): MNHEY, SVGEGT. Trimming removed 6 bases from V and 3 bases from J; junction bases left unmatched: 5. DNA for the CDR3: TGTGCCAGCAGCCCCGGGACAGACAATCAGCCCCAGCATTTT. Its protein product is CASSPGTDNQPQHF.

The chain uses TRBV19 and TRBJ1-5; no firm D call. From germline, CDR1 is LNHDA and CDR2 SQIVND (reference sequence). The CDR3 length is 16 residues. V was clipped by 0 bases and J by 2 bases, with 11 bases between them. The CDR3 sequence: CASSIESRSRNQPQHF. The CDR3 DNA reads as TGTGCCAGTAGTATAGAGTCAAGGAGTCGCAATCAGCCCCAGCATTTT.

The table lists this clone with a count of one. The chain joins TRBV7-9 to TRBJ1-6, with D unclear. Germline V gene data show CDR1 as SEHNR and CDR2 as FQNEAQ (reference sequence). The CDR3 length is 14 residues. V was trimmed by 3 bases and J by 9 bases, leaving 12 bases between them. The CDR3 protein is CASSFELRGSPLHF. For the CDR3, the DNA is TGTGCCAGCAGCTTTGAACTCCGGGGTTCACCCCTCCACTTT.

The V and J genes are TRBV7-2 and TRBJ2-3; D remains unclear. Trimming removed 3 bases from V and 1 base from J, with 14 bases in between. The CDR3 runs 16 residues. Germline V gives CDR1 SGHTA, CDR2 FQGNSA. CDR3 protein: CASSFTLQVGTDTQYF. The CDR3 nucleotides are TGTGCCAGCAGCTTCACTCTCCAGGTGGGCACAGATACGCAGTATTTT.

The chain employs TRBV4-2 and TRBJ1-1; D is ambiguous. Per the germline V gene, CDR1 is LGHNA and CDR2 is YNFKEQ. This CDR3 contains 16 residues. V dropped 4 bases and J dropped 1 base, with 16 bases sitting between them. In DNA, the CDR3 is TGTGCCAGCAGCCGCCTAGTCATTAGAGGGAACACTGAAGCTTTCTTT. It codes for CASSRLVIRGNTEAFF.

V gene TRBV3-1 (or the pseudogene TRBV3-2) combines with J gene TRBJ1-1, with TRBD1 identical over 9 bases. V trimming: 3 bases; J trimming: 6 bases; junction bases outside the gene matches: 8. This CDR3 comprises 15 residues. CDR1 and CDR2 (germline): LGHDT, YNNKEL (reference sequence). The CDR3 sequence is CASSQYGQGLAEAFF. CDR3 bases: TGTGCCAGCAGCCAGTACGGACAGGGGCTAGCTGAAGCTTTCTTT.

This chain links TRBV29-1 with TRBJ1-4; D not certain. Germline lookup yields CDR1 SQVTM and CDR2 ANQGSEA. The V end lost 5 bases, the J end lost 1 base, and 8 bases lay between the germline ends. The length of the CDR3 is 13 residues. As DNA, the CDR3 is TGCAGCGTTATCCCGGGAACTAATGAAAAACTGTTTTTT. It codes for CSVIPGTNEKLFF.

The chain joins TRBV4-3 to TRBJ1-3, with 8 positions matching TRBD1. The trim removed 0 bases at V and 3 bases at J, leaving 4 bases unmatched. The CDR3 runs to 16 residues. In germline, CDR1 is LGHNA, CDR2 YSLEER. Here the CDR3 reads CASSQDRGTGGNTIYF. The CDR3 DNA sequence: TGCGCCAGCAGCCAAGATCGGGGGACAGGTGGAAACACCATATATTTT.

This clone was seen only a few times. The chain joins TRBV7-9 to TRBJ1-1, with D possibly being TRBD1 (5 bases). V was shortened by 5 bases and J by 5 bases, with 18 bases between the two germline ends. From germline, CDR1 is SEHNR and CDR2 FQNEAQ (reference sequence). This CDR3 contains 15 residues. As DNA, the CDR3 is TGTGCCAGCAGCCGTTTTATCGGGGGAATGACTGAAGCTTTCTTT. Its translation is CASSRFIGGMTEAFF.

The J gene is TRBJ1-2, the V gene TRBV11-2; D call uncertain. The germline V gene encodes CDR1 SGHAT and CDR2 FQNNGV. V was clipped by 7 bases and J by 6 bases, with 15 bases between them. This CDR3 comprises 13 residues. Here the CDR3 DNA reads TGTGCCAGCACCATCGAGGTCAGCCATGGCTACACCTTC. Its translation: CASTIEVSHGYTF.

V is TRBV5-1 and J is TRBJ2-5; perhaps TRBD1 as D (6 bases). This CDR3 contains 15 residues. The germline V and J ends were trimmed by 6 bases and 2 bases, with 17 bases remaining between them. From germline, CDR1 is SGHRS and CDR2 YFSETQ. Here the CDR3 reads CASNKIGTNQETQYF. As DNA, the CDR3 is TGCGCCAGCAACAAGATCGGGACAAATCAAGAGACCCAGTACTTC. Supplemented by reference TRBV5-1 and TRBJ2-5, the full variable domain reads KAGVTQTPRYLIKTRGQQVTLSCSPISGHRSVSWYQQTPGQGLQFLFEYFSETQRNKGNFPGRFSGRQFSNSRSEMNVSTLELGDSALYLCASNKIGTNQETQYFGPGTRLLVL.

V gene TRBV18 combines with J gene TRBJ1-1; TRBD1 matches 7 bases. Germline V CDR1 and CDR2: KGHSH, LQKENI. V dropped 6 bases and J dropped 0; count of bases not matched to a gene: 7. This CDR3 region has 15 residues. The CDR3 nucleotides are TGTGCCAGCTCTCTTAGACAGGGAATGAACACTGAAGCTTTCTTT. It encodes CASSLRQGMNTEAFF.

This rearrangement joins TRBV6-5 to TRBJ1-1; 8 bases align to TRBD1. Trimming removed 3 bases from V and 6 bases from J; junction bases left unmatched: 9. Per germline, CDR1 MNHEY and CDR2 SVGAGI. This CDR3 contains 15 residues. CDR3 nucleotides: TGTGCCAGCAGTTATACCGGGACAGGTCATGCTGAAGCTTTCTTT. It translates to CASSYTGTGHAEAFF.

The gene calls are TRBV5-6 and TRBJ1-2; 7 bases match TRBD1. Germline assignment: CDR1 SGHDT and CDR2 YYEEEE. V was pared by 6 bases and J by 1 base, with 6 bases of the junction left unmatched. The CDR3 is made up of 14 amino acids. The CDR3 nucleotides read TGTGCCAGCACCTCGACAGGGTATAACTATGGCTACACCTTC. It codes for CASTSTGYNYGYTF.